This TCR beta chain originates from a study of T cells after yellow fever vaccination. This clonotype occurred a few times. Germline V lookup: CDR1 LNHDA, CDR2 SQIVND (reference sequence). V lost 7 bases, J lost 4 bases, and 14 bases lay in between. This CDR3 is built from 14 residues. Template-switching 5'RACE yielded the TCR cDNA; a universal primer site and UMIs were added in the process. TCRdb passed the 5' RACE reads through MiXCR, listing each CDR3 protein once. Of more than 35,000 distinct CDR3 sequences listed, 6.8% are singletons. This specimen was CD8+ T cells not binding an NS4B(214-222) dextramer, sorted from PBMCs, taken 45 days after the yellow fever booster vaccination. The receptor was isolated from a man aged 25-45 years who received the YFV17D yellow fever vaccine. This chain uses TRBV19 with TRBJ2-1; D might be TRBD2 (5 bases). CDR3 in amino acids: CASKGPTGYNEQFF. Here the CDR3 DNA reads TGTGCCAGTAAGGGCCCCACGGGATACAATGAGCAGTTCTTC.